This TCR beta chain was captured in a study of cytomegalovirus exposure and HLA in healthy donors. Turning to the study itself: Researchers found that less than 90% of around 400 genotyped donors fell within the Caucasian-associated ancestry cluster. Findings and caveats of the study: For most TCR beta V segments, an earlier analysis put the productive rate at about 90% or about 30% of the time.

The PCR contained 60 Vbeta and 13 Jbeta primers. The data were produced by immunoSEQ multiplex PCR, yet TCRdb's version contains in-frame clones alone and is incomplete. The sample includes approximately 120,000 clones, 81% of them seen just once. V gave up 1 base and J gave up 0 bases, with 10 bases separating them. Germline V lookup: CDR1 SGHTA, CDR2 FQGNSA. This CDR3 is built from 15 residues. Worth noting for this clone: What it binds is not known.

The sample comprised PBMCs. The TCR originated in a man between 18 and 29 years old in good health and CMV-seronegative. This rearrangement joins TRBV7-2 to TRBJ2-7, with TRBD1 as a possible D gene (5 bases). The CDR3 spells CASSLGGAASYEQYF. The CDR3 bases are TGTGCCAGCAGCTTAGGGGGCGCGGCCTCCTACGAGCAGTACTTC.